This paragraph reports one T cell receptor (beta chain). It was during active infection that Seattle patients were enrolled and then longitudinally followed. This record comes from a study of blood T cell repertoires in COVID-19. Study-level background: COVID-19 samples, acute and convalescent, were from the United States, Italy and Spain. In each case, the material was cDNA or gDNA derived from T cells, B-cell-depleted T cells, or PBMCs.

The J segment lost 9 bases and the V segment lost 7 bases, leaving 7 bases of the junction unmatched. The CDR3 is made up of 14 amino acids. Germline values: CDR1 SGHTA, CDR2 FQGNSA. Some clones are missing from TCRdb's copy, which holds only in-frame ones; the method was immunoSEQ multiplex PCR. The sample lists over 95,000 clones; about 85% were seen once. What was sequenced was peripheral blood. The gene calls are TRBV7-2 and TRBJ2-1, with 12 bases lining up with TRBD1. The receptor comes from a woman aged 55-69 years with COVID-19, enrolled during active disease. The CDR3 nucleotides are TGTGCCAGCACCTCCGGGACAGGGGGCGGTGAGCAGTTCTTC. Translating it yields CASTSGTGGGEQFF.